These 4 T cell receptor beta chains were all obtained from the same sample, sequenced in a study of blood T cells in healthy people across ages. The authors ran a second PCR of about 6 to 11 cycles using a sample-barcoded 5' primer and a J-beta primer mix. TCRdb reprocessed the 5' RACE reads with MiXCR, giving one entry per CDR3 protein. The sample includes approximately 1.5 million distinct CDR3 sequences, around 40% of them seen just once. The sequenced sample consisted of blood. The receptors were gathered from a woman younger than 30 in good health.

This chain joins TRBV27 and TRBJ2-7, with 8 bases matching TRBD2. Germline V gene data show CDR1 as MNHEY and CDR2 as SMNVEV (reference sequence). V dropped 8 bases and J dropped 3; count of bases not matched to a gene: 6. This CDR3 region has 13 residues. CDR3 in amino acids: CASGLAGLYEQYF. The CDR3 DNA follows: TGTGCCAGCGGTCTAGCGGGTCTCTACGAGCAGTACTTC.

The rearrangement uses TRBV7-3 and TRBJ2-3, with D hard to call. Trimming removed 5 bases at V and 0 bases at J, with 12 bases between. Germline V CDR1 and CDR2: SGHTA, FQGTGA. This CDR3 is built from 15 residues. The CDR3 reads CASSPGGFSTDTQYF. Written as DNA, the CDR3 is TGTGCCAGCAGCCCAGGCGGCTTTAGCACAGATACGCAGTATTTT. The entire variable domain, with the rest obtained from reference TRBV7-3 and TRBJ2-3, is as follows: GAGVSQTPSNKVTEKGKYVELRCDPISGHTALYWYRQSLGQGPEFLIYFQGTGAADDSGLPNDRFFAVRPEGSVSTLKIQRTERGDSAVYLCASSPGGFSTDTQYFGPGTRLTVL.

This clonotype has a handful of counts. The J gene is TRBJ2-1, the V gene TRBV4-3; TRBD2 aligns across 7 bases. CDR1 and CDR2 from the germline V gene are LGHNA and YSLEER. This CDR3 is 15 amino acids long. V lost 4 bases and J lost 5; bases outside the gene matches: 8. CDR3 sequence: CASSRLGTIDNEQFF. DNA of the CDR3: TGCGCCAGCAGCCGGCTGGGGACTATAGACAATGAGCAGTTCTTC.

The genes are TRBV9 and TRBJ1-1; weak D call: TRBD1 (6 bases). The CDR3 sequence is 13 residues long. Trimming cost V 3 bases and J 11 bases, with 17 bases left between them. CDR1 and CDR2 (germline): SGDLS, YYNGEE. CDR3 protein: CASSANDRFGAFF. In DNA, the CDR3 is TGTGCCAGCAGCGCGAACGACAGGTTTGGGGCTTTCTTT.